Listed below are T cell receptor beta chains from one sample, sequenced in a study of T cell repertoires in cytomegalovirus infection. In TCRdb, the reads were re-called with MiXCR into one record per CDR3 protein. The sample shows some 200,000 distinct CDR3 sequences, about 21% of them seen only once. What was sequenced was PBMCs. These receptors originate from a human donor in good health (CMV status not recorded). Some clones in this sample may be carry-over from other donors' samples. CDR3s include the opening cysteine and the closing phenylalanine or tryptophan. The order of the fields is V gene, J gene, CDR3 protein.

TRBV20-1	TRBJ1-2	CSAGSLGYGYTF
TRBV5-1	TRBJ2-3	CASSLSVDSRTDTQYF
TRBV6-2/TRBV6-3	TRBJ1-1	CASSTLGRGNTEAFF
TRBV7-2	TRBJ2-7	CASSFQTGTSYEQYF
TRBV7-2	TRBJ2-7	CASSLALAGGREQYF
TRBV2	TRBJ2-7	CASSAGFNEQYF
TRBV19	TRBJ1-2	CASSHPSGTGGYTF
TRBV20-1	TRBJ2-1	CSARLAGALYNEQFF
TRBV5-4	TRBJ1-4	CASSLAGGHEKLFF
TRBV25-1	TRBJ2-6	CASTAAVGANVLTF
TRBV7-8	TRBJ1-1	CASSPQGRGDTEAFF
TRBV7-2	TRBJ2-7	CASSWPTGNYEQYF
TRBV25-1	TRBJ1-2	CASSPPKTELYGYTF
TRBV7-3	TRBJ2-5	CASSLTARPQETQYF
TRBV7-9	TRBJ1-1	CASSSSDSMNTEAFF
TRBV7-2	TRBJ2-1	CASSSGGAGGFNEQFF
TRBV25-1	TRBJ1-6	CASSEYRGRAENSPLHF
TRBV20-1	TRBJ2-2	CSALKAGNTGELFF
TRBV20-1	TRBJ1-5	CSARDGDRGHLNQPQHF
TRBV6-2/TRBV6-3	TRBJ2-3	CASSYGTSADTQYF
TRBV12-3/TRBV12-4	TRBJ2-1	CASSLVGGGYNEQFF
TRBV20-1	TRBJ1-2	CSARDPDRARYTF
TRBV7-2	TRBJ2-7	CASSSRAGGSYEQYF
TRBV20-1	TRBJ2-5	CSARTSGSGQETQYF
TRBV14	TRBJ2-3	CASSPAYDPRGRYAVF
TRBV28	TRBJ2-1	CASSIGGSYNEQFF
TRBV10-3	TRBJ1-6	CAIRGGTGDNSPLHF
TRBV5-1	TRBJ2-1	CASSLASGGYNEQFF
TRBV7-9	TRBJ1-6	CASSSRGGGPPLHF